What follows are 12 T cell receptor beta chains derived from one specimen sequenced in a study of blood T cells in healthy people across ages. A second PCR, run for roughly 7 to 11 cycles, used a sample-barcoded 5' primer plus a J-beta primer mix. Via MiXCR, TCRdb re-called the 5' RACE reads, giving one row per CDR3 protein. The repertoire holds about 290,000 distinct CDR3 sequences, with roughly 26% as singletons. Sequencing was done on a sample of blood. Every receptor here comes from a woman between 65 and 79 years old in good health.

As to this clonotype: At one end the junction does not follow the germline gene, possibly because of a read error. The chain couples TRBV28 to TRBJ2-5; D is tentatively TRBD1 or TRBD2 (5 bases each). Germline V lookup: CDR1 MDHEN, CDR2 SYDVKM. The CDR3 runs 12 residues. CDR3 nucleotide sequence: TGTGCCAGCAGCGGGAACCCGGGGACCCGGTACTTC. Its protein is CASSGNPGTRYF. The whole variable domain, filled in from reference TRBV28 and TRBJ2-5, reads DVKVTQSSRYLVKRTGEKVFLECVQDMDHENMFWYRQDPGLGLRLIYFSYDVKMKEKGDIPEGYSVSREKKERFSLILESASTNQTSMYLCASSGNPGTRYFGPGTRLLVL.

This clonotype showed up just a few times. This CDR3 is CATSEGFGYTF. The CDR3 DNA follows: TGTGCCACCAGTGAGGGGTTCGGCTACACCTTC. The chain employs TRBV24-1 and TRBJ1-2; D remains unclear. CDR3 length: 11 amino acids. The V gene lost 4 bases and the J gene lost 8 bases, with 7 bases spanning the gap. Germline loops: CDR1 KGHDR, CDR2 SFDVKD.

This clonotype was counted only a few times. This sequence joins TRBV7-2 and TRBJ2-7; D is possibly TRBD1 or TRBD2 (6 bases each). There are 13 residues in the CDR3. Germline CDR1 is SGHTA and CDR2 is FQGNSA. V gave up 7 bases and J gave up 6 bases, with 16 bases separating them. CDR3 coding DNA: TGTGCCAGCAATAAGAAACAGGGAGGCGAGCAGTACTTC. Its protein is CASNKKQGGEQYF.

This clonotype appeared many times. The chain recombines TRBV29-1 with TRBJ2-1; no clear D. The CDR3 consists of 10 residues. In germline, CDR1 is SQVTM, CDR2 ANQGSEA. V lost 4 bases and J 4 bases, leaving 2 bases between the germline ends. CDR3 residues: CSVGYNEQFF. In DNA form, the CDR3 reads TGCAGCGTTGGTTACAATGAGCAGTTCTTC.

The chain employs TRBV4-3 and TRBJ1-2; the D is unclear. Germline V CDR1 and CDR2: LGHNA, YSLEER. V lost 1 base to trimming and J lost 8 bases, with 14 bases between them. The CDR3 contains 14 residues. The CDR3 region has the DNA TGCGCCAGCAGCCAAGGGACGGACCAGTGGGGCTACACCTTC. Encoded protein: CASSQGTDQWGYTF.

The chain is built from TRBV6-2 or TRBV6-3 and TRBJ2-7, with 15 bases aligning to TRBD2. The CDR3 extends over 15 amino acids. Per the germline V gene, CDR1 is MNHEY and CDR2 is SVGEGT. V was pared by 7 bases and J by 3 bases, with 4 bases of the junction left unmatched. CDR3 in DNA: TGTGCCAGCATTCAGGGACTAGCGGGAGGCTACGAGCAGTACTTC. Translated, it gives CASIQGLAGGYEQYF.

The sample holds many counts of this clonotype. The chain couples TRBV11-1 to TRBJ2-1; possibly TRBD2 for D (5 bases). V was shortened by 5 bases and J by 7 bases, with 15 bases between the two germline ends. CDR1 is SGHAT, CDR2 FQDESV, per germline (reference sequence). This CDR3 has 14 residues. The chain's CDR3 is CASSRAVRGNEQFF. Written as DNA, the CDR3 is TGTGCCAGCAGCCGAGCTGTCAGAGGGAATGAGCAGTTCTTC.

This clonotype was counted only a few times. The chain is built from TRBV28 and TRBJ2-5; D might be TRBD2 (5 bases). CDR1 MDHEN and CDR2 SYDVKM come from the germline V gene. V was shortened by 2 bases and J by 1 base, with 8 bases between the two germline ends. The CDR3 contains 14 residues. The CDR3 sequence: CASSLAGFQETQYF. The DNA for the CDR3 is TGTGCCAGCAGTTTAGCGGGTTTCCAAGAGACCCAGTACTTC.

V usage is TRBV5-1 and J usage is TRBJ2-1; no reliable D call. Per the germline V gene, CDR1 is SGHRS and CDR2 is YFSETQ. The CDR3 extends over 13 amino acids. Trimming took 4 bases from V and 5 from J, leaving 10 bases between them. Here the CDR3 DNA reads TGCGCCAGCAGCCCTGGAGTCGACAATGAGCAGTTCTTC. It is translated as CASSPGVDNEQFF.

The chain links TRBV5-5 to TRBJ1-1; D might be TRBD1 (6 bases). Trimming left V 4 bases short and J 5 bases short, with 9 bases between. Germline V gene data show CDR1 as SGHKS and CDR2 as YYEKEE (reference sequence). This CDR3 contains 12 residues. This chain's CDR3 is CASSVTGTEAFF. The CDR3 region has the DNA TGTGCCAGCAGCGTTACAGGGACTGAAGCTTTCTTT.

This clonotype was seen a few times. This rearrangement joins TRBV7-8 to TRBJ2-7; 7 positions agree with TRBD2. Per germline, CDR1 SGHVS and CDR2 FQNEAQ. Trimming took 5 bases from V and 1 from J; bases not matched to a gene: 8. This CDR3 is built from 15 residues. The CDR3 region has the DNA TGTGCCAGCAGCGCTGAGCGGGGTGCTTCCTACGAGCAGTACTTC. Its translation is CASSAERGASYEQYF.

The chain carries TRBV28 and TRBJ2-7; a weak D match, TRBD2 (5 bases). The CDR3 covers 14 residues. Germline CDR1 is MDHEN and CDR2 is SYDVKM. V was trimmed by 5 bases and J by 5 bases, leaving 16 bases between them. The CDR3 bases are TGTGCCAGCAGTGGAGGCGGATGGGGAGACGAGCAGTACTTC. It encodes CASSGGGWGDEQYF.